This T cell receptor (beta chain) was documented in a study of blood T cell repertoires in COVID-19. The germline gives CDR1 LNHDA, CDR2 SQIVND (reference sequence). Trimming cost V 1 base and J 8 bases; bases outside gene matches: 6. CDR3 length: 16 residues. This clone has just one count. The assay was immunoSEQ multiplex PCR, and TCRdb's table has in-frame clones only and misses some. Of about 330,000 clones in the sample, around nine tenths are singletons; the top ten hold approximately 4%. The sample taken for sequencing was peripheral blood. The rearrangement joins TRBV19 to TRBJ1-6; 9 bases are shared with TRBD1. The receptor comes from a woman in her fifties or sixties with active or convalescent COVID-19. The CDR3, as DNA: TGTGCCAGTAGTATAGCTGGACAGGGGTGGGATTCACCCCTCCACTTT. Its protein is CASSIAGQGWDSPLHF.